A selection of T cell receptor beta chains follows, all from one sample in a study of T-cell memory formation after mild COVID-19. TCRdb re-called the 5' RACE reads through MiXCR, storing one row per CDR3 protein. Of roughly 200,000 distinct CDR3 sequences listed, 15% to 20% are singletons. What was sequenced was PBMCs or a T cell subset sorted from them (not recorded which). The receptors originated from an adult woman who had mild COVID-19 (a few samples of this study predate the infection). Cell type and time point are not known. The CDR3 runs from the conserved cysteine through the conserved F or W. The D gene is left open where the match is weak. For some rows the clone size is stated as once, few or many, or as a class when expanded; others skip it.

V	size	J	D	length	CDR3	DNA
TRBV19	-	TRBJ2-7	TRBD1	15	CASSTGTVRAYEQYF	TGTGCCAGTAGTACTGGGACAGTCCGAGCCTACGAGCAGTACTTC
TRBV7-2	-	TRBJ2-3	-	13	CASSRSVTDTQYF	TGTGCCAGCAGCCGTAGCGTCACAGATACGCAGTATTTT
TRBV20-1	few	TRBJ1-2	-	15	CSATGGAGLSYGYTF	TGCAGTGCTACGGGAGGGGCCGGACTTAGCTATGGCTACACCTTC
TRBV20-1	-	TRBJ2-3	TRBD1	17	CSAIPGQGPYSTDTQYF	TGCAGTGCAATTCCGGGACAGGGGCCTTATAGCACAGATACGCAGTATTTT
TRBV7-9	few	TRBJ2-3	TRBD2	16	CASRRGAGAPSDTQYF	TGTGCCAGCAGGCGGGGAGCGGGGGCCCCCTCAGATACGCAGTATTTT
TRBV7-2	few	TRBJ2-3	-	15	CASSPQARSTDTQYF	TGTGCCAGCAGCCCGCAGGCCCGTAGCACAGATACGCAGTATTTT
TRBV7-2	once	TRBJ2-5	TRBD2	17	CASSLALLAGHQETQYF	TGTGCCAGCAGCTTAGCGCTCCTAGCGGGCCACCAAGAGACCCAGTACTTC
TRBV27	-	TRBJ1-1	-	11	CASRVGAEAFF	TGTGCCAGCAGAGTAGGGGCTGAAGCTTTCTTT
TRBV11-2	-	TRBJ1-6	-	14	CASTERTVNSPLHF	TGTGCCAGCACGGAACGGACAGTTAATTCACCCCTCCACTTT
TRBV9	few	TRBJ1-3	-	14	CASSVGTNGNTIYF	TGTGCCAGCAGCGTAGGTACTAATGGAAACACCATATATTTT
TRBV6-5	many	TRBJ2-1	-	15	CASRNADGFYNEQFF	TGTGCCAGCAGGAACGCGGACGGCTTCTACAATGAGCAGTTCTTC
TRBV18	-	TRBJ1-1	-	15	CASSPGPGQNTEAFF	TGTGCCAGCTCACCAGGACCGGGGCAGAACACTGAAGCTTTCTTT
TRBV5-1	few	TRBJ1-1	-	14	CASSLPGVGTEAFF	TGCGCCAGCAGCTTGCCAGGGGTGGGCACTGAAGCTTTCTTT
TRBV5-1	many	TRBJ2-1	-	15	CACREGQSSYNEQFF	TGCGCCTGCCGTGAGGGGCAAAGCTCCTACAATGAGCAGTTCTTC